This T cell receptor beta chain was sequenced during a study of beta chain features in type 1 diabetes. Study-wide points: Among all four CD4+ subsets, Type 1 diabetes patients had TCRB CDR3s that were moderately but significantly shorter.

Expressed TCRB transcripts got sequenced, as all isolated RNA was reverse transcribed. Assay: immunoSEQ multiplex PCR; the TCRdb copy retains only in-frame clones and omits some. The data contain 150,000 to 200,000 clones, 8% to 9.5% of them seen just once; the ten biggest clones take up around 0.5%. For this clone: The antigen remains unidentified.

From germline, CDR1 is SGHRS and CDR2 YFSETQ. There are 15 residues in the CDR3. Trimming removed 0 bases from V and 8 bases from J, with 17 bases in between. Specimen: central memory CD4+ T cells from blood. The chain has TRBV5-1 and TRBJ1-2; TRBD1 might be the D (6 bases). The source of this sequence is a woman aged 18 to 35 with type 1 diabetes. The CDR3 region has the DNA TGCGCCAGCAGCTTGGCGCGGCAGGGGTCGAGCGGCTACACCTTC. Translating gives CASSLARQGSSGYTF.